This paragraph reports one TCR beta chain. The table came from immunoSEQ multiplex PCR; TCRdb's copy has only in-frame clones and leaves some out. Among some 180,000 clones listed, 87% were seen once. The data were obtained in a study of blood T cell repertoires in COVID-19. Study background: T cells, B-cell-depleted T cells, or PBMCs supplied cDNA or gDNA.

Trimming stripped 2 bases from V and 1 base from J, with 15 bases between. The CDR3 is 17 amino acids. Germline V lookup: CDR1 MNHNS, CDR2 SASEGT. Sequenced: peripheral blood. The clonotype originates from a man in his sixties with active or convalescent COVID-19. The rearrangement links TRBV6-1 to TRBJ1-3, with D perhaps matching TRBD1 (6 bases). Here the CDR3 reads CASSELRGGASGNTIYF. The CDR3 DNA follows: TGTGCCAGCAGTGAACTTAGAGGGGGGGCGTCTGGAAACACCATATATTTT.